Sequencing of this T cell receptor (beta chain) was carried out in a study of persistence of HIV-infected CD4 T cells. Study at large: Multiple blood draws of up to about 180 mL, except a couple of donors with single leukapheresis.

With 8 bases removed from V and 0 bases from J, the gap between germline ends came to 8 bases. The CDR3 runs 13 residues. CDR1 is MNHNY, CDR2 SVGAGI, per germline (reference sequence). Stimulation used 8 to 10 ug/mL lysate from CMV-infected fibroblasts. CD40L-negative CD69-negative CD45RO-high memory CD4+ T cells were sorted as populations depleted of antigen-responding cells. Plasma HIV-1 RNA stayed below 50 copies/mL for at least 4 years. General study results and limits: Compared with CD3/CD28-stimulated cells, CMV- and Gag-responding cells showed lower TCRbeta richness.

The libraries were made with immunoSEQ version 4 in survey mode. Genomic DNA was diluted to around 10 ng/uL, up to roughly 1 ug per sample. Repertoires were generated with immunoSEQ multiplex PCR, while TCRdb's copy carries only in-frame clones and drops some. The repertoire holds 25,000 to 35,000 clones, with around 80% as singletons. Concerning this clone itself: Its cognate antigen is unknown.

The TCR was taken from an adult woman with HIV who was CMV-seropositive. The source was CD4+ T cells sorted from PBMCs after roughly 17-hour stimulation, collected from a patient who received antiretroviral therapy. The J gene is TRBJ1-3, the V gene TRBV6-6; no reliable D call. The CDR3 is CASRPDSGNTIYF. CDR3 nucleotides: TGTGCCAGCCGCCCGGACTCTGGAAACACCATATATTTT.